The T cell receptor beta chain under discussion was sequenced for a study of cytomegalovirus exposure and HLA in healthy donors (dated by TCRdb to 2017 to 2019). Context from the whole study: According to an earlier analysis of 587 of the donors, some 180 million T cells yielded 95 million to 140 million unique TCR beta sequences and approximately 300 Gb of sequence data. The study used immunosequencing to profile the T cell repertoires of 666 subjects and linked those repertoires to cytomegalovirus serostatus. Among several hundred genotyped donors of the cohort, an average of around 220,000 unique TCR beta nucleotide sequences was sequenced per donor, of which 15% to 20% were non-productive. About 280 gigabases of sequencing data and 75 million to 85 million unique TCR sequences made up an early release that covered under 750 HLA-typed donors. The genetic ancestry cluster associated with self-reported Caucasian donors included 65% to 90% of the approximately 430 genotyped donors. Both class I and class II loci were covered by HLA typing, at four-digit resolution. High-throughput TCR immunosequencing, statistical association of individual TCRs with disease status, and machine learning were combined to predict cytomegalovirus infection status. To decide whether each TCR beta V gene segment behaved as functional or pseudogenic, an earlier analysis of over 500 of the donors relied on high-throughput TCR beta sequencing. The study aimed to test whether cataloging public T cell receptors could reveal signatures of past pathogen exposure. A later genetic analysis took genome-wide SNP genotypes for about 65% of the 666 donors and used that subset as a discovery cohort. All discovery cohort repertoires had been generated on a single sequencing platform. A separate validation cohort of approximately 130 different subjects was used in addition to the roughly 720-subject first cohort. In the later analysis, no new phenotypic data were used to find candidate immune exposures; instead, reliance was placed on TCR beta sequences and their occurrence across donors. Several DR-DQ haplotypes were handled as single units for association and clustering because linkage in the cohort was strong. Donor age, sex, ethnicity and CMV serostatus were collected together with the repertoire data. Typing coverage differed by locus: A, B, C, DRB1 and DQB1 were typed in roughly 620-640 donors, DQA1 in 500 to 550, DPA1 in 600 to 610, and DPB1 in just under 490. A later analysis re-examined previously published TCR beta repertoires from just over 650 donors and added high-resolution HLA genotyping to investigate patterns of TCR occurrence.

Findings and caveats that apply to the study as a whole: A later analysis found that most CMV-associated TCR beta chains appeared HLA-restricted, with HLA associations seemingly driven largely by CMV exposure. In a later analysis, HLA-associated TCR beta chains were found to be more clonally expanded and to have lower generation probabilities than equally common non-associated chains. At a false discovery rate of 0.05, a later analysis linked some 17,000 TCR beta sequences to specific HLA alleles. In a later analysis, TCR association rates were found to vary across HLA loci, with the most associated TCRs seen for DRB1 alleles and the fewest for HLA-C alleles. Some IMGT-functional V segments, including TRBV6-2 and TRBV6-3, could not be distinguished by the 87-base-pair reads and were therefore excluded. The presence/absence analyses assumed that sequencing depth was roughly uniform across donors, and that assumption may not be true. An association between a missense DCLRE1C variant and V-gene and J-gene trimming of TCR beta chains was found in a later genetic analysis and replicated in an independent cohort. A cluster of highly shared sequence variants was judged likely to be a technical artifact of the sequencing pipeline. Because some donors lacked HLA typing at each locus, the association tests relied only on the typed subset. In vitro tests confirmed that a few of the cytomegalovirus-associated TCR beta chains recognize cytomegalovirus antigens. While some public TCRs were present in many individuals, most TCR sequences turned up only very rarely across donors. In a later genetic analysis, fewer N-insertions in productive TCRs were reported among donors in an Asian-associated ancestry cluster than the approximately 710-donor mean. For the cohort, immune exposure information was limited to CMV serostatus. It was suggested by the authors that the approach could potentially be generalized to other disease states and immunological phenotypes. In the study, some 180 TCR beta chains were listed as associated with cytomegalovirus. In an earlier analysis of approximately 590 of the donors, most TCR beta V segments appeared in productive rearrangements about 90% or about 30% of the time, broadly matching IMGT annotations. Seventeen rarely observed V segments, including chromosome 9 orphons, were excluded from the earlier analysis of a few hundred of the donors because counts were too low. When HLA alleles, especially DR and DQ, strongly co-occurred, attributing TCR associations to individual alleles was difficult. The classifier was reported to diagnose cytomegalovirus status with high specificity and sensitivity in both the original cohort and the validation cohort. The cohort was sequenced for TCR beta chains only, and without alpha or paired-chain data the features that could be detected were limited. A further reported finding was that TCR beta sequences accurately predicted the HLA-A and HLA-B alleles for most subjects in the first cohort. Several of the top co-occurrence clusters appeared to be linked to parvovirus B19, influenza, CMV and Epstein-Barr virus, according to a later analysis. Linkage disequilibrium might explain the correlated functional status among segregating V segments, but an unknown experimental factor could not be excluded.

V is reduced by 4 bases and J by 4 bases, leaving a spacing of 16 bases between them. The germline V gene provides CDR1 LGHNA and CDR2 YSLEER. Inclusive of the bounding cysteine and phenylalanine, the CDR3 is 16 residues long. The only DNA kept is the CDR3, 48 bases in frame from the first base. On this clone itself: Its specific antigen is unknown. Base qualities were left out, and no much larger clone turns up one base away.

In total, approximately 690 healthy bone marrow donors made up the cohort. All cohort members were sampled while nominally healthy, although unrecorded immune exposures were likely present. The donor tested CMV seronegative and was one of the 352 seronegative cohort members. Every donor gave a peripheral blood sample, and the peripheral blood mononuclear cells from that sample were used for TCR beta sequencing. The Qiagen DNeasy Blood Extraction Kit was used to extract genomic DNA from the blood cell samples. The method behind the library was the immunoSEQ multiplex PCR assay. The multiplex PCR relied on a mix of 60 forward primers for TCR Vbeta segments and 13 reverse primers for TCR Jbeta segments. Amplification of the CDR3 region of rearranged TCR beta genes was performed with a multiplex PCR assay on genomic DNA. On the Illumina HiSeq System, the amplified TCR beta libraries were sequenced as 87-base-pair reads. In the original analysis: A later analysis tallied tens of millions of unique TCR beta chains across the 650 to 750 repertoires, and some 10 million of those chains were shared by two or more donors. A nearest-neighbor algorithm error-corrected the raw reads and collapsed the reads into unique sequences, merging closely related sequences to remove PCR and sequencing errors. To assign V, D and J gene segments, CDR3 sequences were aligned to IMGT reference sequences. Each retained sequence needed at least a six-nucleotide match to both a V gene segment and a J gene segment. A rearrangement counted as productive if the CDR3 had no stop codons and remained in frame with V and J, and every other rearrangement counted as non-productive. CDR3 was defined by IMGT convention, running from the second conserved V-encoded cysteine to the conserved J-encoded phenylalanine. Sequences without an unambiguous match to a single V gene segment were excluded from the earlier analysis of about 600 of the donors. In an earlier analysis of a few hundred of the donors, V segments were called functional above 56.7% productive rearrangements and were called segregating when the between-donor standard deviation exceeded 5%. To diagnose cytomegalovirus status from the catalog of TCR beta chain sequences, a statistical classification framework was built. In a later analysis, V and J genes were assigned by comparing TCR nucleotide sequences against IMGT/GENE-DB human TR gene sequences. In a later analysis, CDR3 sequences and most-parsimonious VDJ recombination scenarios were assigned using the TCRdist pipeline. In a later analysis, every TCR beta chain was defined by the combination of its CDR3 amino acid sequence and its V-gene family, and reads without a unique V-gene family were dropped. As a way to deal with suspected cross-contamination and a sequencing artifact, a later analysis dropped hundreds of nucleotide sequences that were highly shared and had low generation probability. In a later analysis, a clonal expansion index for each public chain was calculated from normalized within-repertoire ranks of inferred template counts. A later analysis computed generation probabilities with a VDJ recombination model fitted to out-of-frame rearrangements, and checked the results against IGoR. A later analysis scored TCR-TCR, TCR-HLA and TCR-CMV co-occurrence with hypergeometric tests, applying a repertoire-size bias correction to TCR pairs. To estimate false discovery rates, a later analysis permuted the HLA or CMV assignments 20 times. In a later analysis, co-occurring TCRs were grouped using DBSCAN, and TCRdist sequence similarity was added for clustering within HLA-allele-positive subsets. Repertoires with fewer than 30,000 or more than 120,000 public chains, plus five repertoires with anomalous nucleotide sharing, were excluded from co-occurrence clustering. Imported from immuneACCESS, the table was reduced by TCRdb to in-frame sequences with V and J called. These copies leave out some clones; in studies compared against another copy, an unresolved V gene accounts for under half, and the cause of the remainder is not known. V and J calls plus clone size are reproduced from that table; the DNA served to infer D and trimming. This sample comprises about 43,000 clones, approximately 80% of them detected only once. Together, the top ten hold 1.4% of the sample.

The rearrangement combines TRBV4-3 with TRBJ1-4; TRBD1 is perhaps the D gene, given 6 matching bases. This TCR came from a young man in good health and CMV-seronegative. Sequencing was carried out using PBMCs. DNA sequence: TGCGCCAGCAGCCCCCAGCCGACAGGAGTTAATGAAAAACTGTTTTTT. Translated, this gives CASSPQPTGVNEKLFF.